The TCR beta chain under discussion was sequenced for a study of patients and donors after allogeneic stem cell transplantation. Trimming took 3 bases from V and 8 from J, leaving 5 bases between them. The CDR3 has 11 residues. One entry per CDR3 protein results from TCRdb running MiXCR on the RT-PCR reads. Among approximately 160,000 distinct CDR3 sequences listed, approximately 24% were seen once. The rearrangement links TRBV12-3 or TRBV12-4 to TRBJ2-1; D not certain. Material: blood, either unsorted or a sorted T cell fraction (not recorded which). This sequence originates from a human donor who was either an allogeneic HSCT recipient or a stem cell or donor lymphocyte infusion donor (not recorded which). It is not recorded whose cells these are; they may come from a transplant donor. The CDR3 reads CASSFRYEQFF. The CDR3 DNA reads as TGTGCCAGCAGTTTTAGGTATGAGCAGTTCTTC.